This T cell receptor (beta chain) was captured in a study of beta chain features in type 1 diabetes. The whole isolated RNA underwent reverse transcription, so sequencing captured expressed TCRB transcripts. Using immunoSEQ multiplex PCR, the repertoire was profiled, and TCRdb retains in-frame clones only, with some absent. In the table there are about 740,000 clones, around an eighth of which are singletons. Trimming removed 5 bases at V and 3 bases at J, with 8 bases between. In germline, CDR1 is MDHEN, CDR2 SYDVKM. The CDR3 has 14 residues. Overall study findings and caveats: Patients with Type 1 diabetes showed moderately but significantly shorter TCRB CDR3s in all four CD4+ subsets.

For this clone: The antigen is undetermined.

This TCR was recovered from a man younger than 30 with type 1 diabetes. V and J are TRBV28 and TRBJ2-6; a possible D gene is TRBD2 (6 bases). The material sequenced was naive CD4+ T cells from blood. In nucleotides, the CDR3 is TGTGCCAGCAGTGGGACTGGTGGGGCCAACGTCCTGACTTTC. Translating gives CASSGTGGANVLTF.